This entry is about one TCR beta chain. Its antigen is not known. The data stem from a study of T cells after yellow fever vaccination. Whole-study context: Low-cell-number fractions underwent preparation using SMART-Seq v4 Ultra Low Input.

TCRdb reanalysed the 5' RACE reads using MiXCR and keeps one entry per CDR3 protein. The sample holds 300,000 to 400,000 distinct CDR3 sequences, roughly an eighth seen once. Study outcomes and limitations: Only a minor proportion of clonotypes was detected across both CD4 and CD8 compartments. The secondary response was weaker but peaked faster, day 5 versus 15. Among primary-vaccination clones, most reappeared after the booster, at approximately 96% for CD4 and 88% for CD8.

The sequencing used CD4+ T cells sorted from PBMCs, collected 15 days after the yellow fever booster vaccination. This clonotype was sampled from a man aged 18 to 30 who received the YFV17D yellow fever vaccine.

CDR3 amino acids: CATRLAGGSMQSYNEQFF. As DNA, the CDR3 is TGTGCCACTCGACTAGCGGGGGGCTCCATGCAATCCTACAATGAGCAGTTCTTC. The chain links TRBV10-3 to TRBJ2-1, with 13 positions matching TRBD2. Germline V gene sequence: CDR1 ENHRY, CDR2 SYGVKD. This CDR3 spans 18 amino acids. The V segment lost 10 bases and the J segment 1 base; nucleotides outside the gene matches: 13.